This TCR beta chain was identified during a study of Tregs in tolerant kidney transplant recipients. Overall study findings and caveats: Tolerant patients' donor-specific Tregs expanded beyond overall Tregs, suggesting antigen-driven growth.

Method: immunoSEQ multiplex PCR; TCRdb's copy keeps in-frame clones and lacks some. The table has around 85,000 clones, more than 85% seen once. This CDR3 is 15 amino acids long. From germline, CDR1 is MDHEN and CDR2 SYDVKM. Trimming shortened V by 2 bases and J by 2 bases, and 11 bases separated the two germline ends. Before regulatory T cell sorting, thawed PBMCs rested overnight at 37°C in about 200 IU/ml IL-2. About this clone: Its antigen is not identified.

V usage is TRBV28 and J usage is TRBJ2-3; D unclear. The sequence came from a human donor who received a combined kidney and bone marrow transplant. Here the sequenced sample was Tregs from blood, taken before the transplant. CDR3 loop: CASSLAEEHTDTQYF. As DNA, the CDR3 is TGTGCCAGCAGTTTAGCAGAGGAACACACAGATACGCAGTATTTT.